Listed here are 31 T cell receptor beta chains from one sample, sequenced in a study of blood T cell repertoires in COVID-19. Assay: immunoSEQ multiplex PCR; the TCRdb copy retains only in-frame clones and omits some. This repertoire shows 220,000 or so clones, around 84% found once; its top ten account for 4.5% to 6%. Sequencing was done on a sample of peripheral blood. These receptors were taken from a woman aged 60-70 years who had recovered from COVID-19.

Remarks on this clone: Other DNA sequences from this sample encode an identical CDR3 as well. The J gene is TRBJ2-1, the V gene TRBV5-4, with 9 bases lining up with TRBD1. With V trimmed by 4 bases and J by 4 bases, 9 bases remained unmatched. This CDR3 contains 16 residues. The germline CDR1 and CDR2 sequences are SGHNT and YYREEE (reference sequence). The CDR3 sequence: CASSKGDRAPYNEQFF. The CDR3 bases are TGTGCCAGCAGCAAAGGGGACAGGGCTCCTTACAATGAGCAGTTCTTC.

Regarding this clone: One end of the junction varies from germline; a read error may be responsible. CDR3 amino acids: CASGLESENTEAFF. CDR3 DNA sequence: TGTGCCAGCGGCTTAGAATCAGAGAACACTGAAGCTTTCTTT. The V gene is TRBV7-9, the J gene TRBJ1-1; D is undetermined. The CDR3 contains 14 residues. Per germline, CDR1 SEHNR and CDR2 FQNEAQ (reference sequence).

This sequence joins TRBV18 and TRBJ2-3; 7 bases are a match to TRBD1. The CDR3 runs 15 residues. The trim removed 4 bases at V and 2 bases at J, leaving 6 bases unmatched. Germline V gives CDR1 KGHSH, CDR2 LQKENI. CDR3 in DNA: TGTGCCAGCTCACAGACAGGGCAAAACACAGATACGCAGTATTTT. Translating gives CASSQTGQNTDTQYF. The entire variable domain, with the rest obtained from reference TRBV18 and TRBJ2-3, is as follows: NAGVMQNPRHLVRRRGQEARLRCSPMKGHSHVYWYRQLPEEGLKFMVYLQKENIIDESGMPKERFSAEFPKEGPSILRIQQVVRGDSAAYFCASSQTGQNTDTQYFGPGTRLTVL.

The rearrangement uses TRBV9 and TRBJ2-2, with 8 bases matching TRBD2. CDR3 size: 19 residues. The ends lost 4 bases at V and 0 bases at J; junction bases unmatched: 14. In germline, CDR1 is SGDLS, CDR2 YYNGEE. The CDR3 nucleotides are TGTGCCAGCAGCCCTCGAGGGGGACTAGATCCTACGAACACCGGGGAGCTGTTTTTT. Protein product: CASSPRGGLDPTNTGELFF.

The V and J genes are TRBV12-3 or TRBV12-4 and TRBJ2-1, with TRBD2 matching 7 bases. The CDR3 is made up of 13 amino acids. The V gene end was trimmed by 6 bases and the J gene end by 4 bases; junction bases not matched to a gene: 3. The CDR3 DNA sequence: TGTGCCAGCAGGGATAGCGGGTACAATGAGCAGTTCTTC. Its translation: CASRDSGYNEQFF.

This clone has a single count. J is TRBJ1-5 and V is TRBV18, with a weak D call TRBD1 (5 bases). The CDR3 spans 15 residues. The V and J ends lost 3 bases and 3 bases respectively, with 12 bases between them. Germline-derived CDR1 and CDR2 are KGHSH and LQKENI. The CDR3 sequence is CASSPAGGINQPQHF. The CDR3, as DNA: TGTGCCAGCTCACCTGCCGGGGGTATCAATCAGCCCCAGCATTTT.

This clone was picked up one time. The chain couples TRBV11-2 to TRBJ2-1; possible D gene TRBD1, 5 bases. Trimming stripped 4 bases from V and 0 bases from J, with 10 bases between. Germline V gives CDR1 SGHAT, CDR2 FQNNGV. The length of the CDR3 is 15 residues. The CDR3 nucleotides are TGTGCCAGCAGCTCCCGACAGAGCTCCTACAATGAGCAGTTCTTC. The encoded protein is CASSSRQSSYNEQFF.

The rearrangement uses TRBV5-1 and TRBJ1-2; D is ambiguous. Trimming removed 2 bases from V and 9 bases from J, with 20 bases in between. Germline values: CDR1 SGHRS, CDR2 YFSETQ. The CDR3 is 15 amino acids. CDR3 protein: CASSFDVGESMSYTF. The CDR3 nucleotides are TGCGCCAGCAGCTTCGATGTCGGGGAGTCCATGAGCTACACCTTC.

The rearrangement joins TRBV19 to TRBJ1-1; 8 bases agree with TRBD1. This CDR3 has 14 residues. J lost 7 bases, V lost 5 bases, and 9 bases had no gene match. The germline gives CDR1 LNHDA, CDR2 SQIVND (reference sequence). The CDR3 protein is CASSSGGYWVEAFF. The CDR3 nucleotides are TGTGCCAGTAGTTCAGGGGGCTATTGGGTTGAAGCTTTCTTT.

CDR3 in amino acids: CASSLLGVSGNTIYF. The DNA of the CDR3 is TGCGCCAGCAGCCTATTAGGGGTCTCTGGAAACACCATATATTTT. This sequence joins TRBV4-1 and TRBJ1-3; the D gene is possibly TRBD1 (5 bases). Trimming cost V 4 bases and J 0 bases, with 10 bases left between them. This CDR3 is 15 amino acids long. The germline gives CDR1 MGHRA, CDR2 YSYEKL.

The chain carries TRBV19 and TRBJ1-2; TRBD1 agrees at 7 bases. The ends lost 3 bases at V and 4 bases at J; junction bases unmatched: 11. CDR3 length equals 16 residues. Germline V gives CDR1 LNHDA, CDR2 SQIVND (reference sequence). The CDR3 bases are TGTGCCAGTAGTATGCGAAGGGGGCGCGAGGGCTATGGCTACACCTTC. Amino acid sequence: CASSMRRGREGYGYTF.

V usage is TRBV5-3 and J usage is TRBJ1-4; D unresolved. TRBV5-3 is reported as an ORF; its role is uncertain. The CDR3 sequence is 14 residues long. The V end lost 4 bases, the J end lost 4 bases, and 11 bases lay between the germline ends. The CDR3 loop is CARSLRQCNEKLFF. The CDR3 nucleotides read TGTGCCAGAAGCCTGCGGCAGTGTAATGAAAAACTGTTTTTT.

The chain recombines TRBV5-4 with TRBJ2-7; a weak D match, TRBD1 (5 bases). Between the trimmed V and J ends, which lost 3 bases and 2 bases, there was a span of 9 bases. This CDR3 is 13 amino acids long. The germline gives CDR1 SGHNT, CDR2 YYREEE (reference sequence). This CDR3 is CASSWGKTYEQYF. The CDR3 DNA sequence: TGTGCCAGCAGCTGGGGCAAGACCTACGAGCAGTACTTC.

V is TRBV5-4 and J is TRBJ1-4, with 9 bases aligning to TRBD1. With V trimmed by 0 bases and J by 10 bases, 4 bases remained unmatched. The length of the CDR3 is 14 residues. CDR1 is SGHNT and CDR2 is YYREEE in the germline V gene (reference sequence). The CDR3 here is CASSLGQGEGKLFF. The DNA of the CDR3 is TGTGCCAGCAGCTTGGGACAGGGGGAAGGAAAACTGTTTTTT.

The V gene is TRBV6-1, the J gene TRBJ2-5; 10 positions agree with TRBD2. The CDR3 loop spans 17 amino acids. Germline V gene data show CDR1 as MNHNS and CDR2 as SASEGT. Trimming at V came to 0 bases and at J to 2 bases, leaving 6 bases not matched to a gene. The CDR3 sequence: CASSEALTSGEQETQYF. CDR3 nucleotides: TGTGCCAGCAGTGAAGCTCTAACTAGCGGGGAGCAAGAGACCCAGTACTTC.

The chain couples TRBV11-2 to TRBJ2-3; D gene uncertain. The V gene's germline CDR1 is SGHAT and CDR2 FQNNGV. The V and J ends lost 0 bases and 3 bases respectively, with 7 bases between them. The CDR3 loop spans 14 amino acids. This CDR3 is CASSLDRQTDTQYF. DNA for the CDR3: TGTGCCAGCAGCTTAGATCGACAAACAGATACGCAGTATTTT.

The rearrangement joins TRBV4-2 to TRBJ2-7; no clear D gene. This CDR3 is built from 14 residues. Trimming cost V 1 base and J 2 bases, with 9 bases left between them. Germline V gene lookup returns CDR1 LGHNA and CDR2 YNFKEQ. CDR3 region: CASSQGDNTYEQYF. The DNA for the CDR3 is TGTGCCAGCAGCCAAGGAGACAACACCTACGAGCAGTACTTC.

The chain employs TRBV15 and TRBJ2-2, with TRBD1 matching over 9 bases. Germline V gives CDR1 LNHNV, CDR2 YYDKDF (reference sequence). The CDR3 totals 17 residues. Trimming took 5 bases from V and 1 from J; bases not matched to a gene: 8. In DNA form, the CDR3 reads TGTGCCACCAGCCGCCGTGGGACAGGGCTGAACACCGGGGAGCTGTTTTTT. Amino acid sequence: CATSRRGTGLNTGELFF.

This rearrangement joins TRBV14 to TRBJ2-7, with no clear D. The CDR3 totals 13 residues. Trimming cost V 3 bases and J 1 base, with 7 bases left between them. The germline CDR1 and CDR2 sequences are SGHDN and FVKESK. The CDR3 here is CASSQTFSYEQYF. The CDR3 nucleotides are TGTGCCAGCAGCCAGACATTTTCCTACGAGCAGTACTTC.

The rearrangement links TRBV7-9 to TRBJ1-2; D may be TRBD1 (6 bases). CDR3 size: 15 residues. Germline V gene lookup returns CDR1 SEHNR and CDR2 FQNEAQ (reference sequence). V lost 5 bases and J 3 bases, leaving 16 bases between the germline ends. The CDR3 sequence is CASSAPEGGDYGYTF. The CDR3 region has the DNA TGTGCCAGCAGCGCCCCTGAAGGGGGTGACTATGGCTACACCTTC.

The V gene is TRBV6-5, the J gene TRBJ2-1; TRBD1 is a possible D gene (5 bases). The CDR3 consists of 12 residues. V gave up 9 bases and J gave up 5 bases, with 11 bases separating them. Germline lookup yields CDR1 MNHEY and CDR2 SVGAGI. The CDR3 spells CASGVTDNEQFF. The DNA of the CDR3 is TGTGCCAGTGGGGTGACAGACAATGAGCAGTTCTTC.

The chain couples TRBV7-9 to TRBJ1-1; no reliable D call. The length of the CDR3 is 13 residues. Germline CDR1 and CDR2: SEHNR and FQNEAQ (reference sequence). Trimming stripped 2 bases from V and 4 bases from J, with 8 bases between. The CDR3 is CASSLNSITEAFF. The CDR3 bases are TGTGCCAGCAGCTTAAACAGCATCACTGAAGCTTTCTTT. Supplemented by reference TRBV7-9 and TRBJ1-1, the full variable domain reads DTGVSQNPRHKITKRGQNVTFRCDPISEHNRLYWYRQTLGQGPEFLTYFQNEAQLEKSRLLSDRFSAERPKGSFSTLEIQRTEQGDSAMYLCASSLNSITEAFFGQGTRLTVV.

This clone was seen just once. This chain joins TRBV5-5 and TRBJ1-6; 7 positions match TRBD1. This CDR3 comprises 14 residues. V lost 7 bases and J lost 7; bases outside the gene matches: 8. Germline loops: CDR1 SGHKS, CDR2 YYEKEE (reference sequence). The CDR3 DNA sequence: TGTGCCAGCTATCTGACAGGGTTGAATTCACCCCTCCACTTT. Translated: CASYLTGLNSPLHF.

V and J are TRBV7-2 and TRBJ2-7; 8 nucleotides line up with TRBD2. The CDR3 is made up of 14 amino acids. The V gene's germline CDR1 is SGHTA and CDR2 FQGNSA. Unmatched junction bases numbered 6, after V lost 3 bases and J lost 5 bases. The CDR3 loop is CASSFRGGPHEQYF. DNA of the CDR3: TGTGCCAGCAGCTTCCGGGGGGGCCCTCACGAGCAGTACTTC.

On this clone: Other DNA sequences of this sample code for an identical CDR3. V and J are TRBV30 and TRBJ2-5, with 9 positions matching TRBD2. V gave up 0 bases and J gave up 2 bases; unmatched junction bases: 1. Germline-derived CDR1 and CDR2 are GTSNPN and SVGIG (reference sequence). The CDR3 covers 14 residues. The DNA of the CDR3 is TGTGCCTGGAGTGTAGCGGGGGGTCAAGAGACCCAGTACTTC. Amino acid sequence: CAWSVAGGQETQYF.

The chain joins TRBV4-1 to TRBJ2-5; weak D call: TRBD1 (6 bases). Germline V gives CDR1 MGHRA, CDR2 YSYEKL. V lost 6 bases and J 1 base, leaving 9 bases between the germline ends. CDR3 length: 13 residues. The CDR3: CASSRTAQETQYF. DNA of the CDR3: TGCGCCAGCAGTCGGACAGCCCAAGAGACCCAGTACTTC.

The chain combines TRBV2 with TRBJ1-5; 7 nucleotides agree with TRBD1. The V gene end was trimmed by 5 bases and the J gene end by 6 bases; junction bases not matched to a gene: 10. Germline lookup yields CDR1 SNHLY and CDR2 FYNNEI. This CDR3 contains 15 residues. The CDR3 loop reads CASSPDRDAGQPQHF. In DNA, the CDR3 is TGTGCCAGCAGTCCAGACAGGGATGCGGGTCAGCCCCAGCATTTT.

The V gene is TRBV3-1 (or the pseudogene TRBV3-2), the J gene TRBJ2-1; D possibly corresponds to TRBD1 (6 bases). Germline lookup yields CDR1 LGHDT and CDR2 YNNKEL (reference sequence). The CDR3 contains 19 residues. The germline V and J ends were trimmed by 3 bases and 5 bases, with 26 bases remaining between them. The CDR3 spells CASSQRGSSERTSNNEQFF. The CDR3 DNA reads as TGTGCCAGCAGCCAGAGGGGGTCGTCGGAGCGGACCTCTAACAATGAGCAGTTCTTC.

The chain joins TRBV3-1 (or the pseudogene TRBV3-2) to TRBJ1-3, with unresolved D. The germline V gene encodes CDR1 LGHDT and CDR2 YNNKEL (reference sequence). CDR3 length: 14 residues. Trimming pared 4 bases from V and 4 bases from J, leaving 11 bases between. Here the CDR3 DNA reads TGTGCCAGCAGCCCCCGGTCCGGGGGAAACACCATATATTTT. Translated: CASSPRSGGNTIYF.

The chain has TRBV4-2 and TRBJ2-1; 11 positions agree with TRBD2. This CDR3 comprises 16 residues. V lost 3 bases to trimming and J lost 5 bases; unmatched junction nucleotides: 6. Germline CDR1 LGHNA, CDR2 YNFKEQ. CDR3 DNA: TGTGCCAGCAGCCACGTAGCGGGGGGGCCCCACAATGAGCAGTTCTTC. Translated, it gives CASSHVAGGPHNEQFF.

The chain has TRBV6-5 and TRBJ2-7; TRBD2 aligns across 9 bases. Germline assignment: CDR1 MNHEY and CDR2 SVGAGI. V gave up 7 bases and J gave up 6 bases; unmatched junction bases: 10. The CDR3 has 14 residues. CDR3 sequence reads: CASIGASGVSEQYF. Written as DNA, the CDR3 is TGTGCCAGCATTGGGGCTAGCGGGGTAAGCGAGCAGTACTTC.